A selection of T cell receptor beta chains follows, all from one sample in a study of beta chain features in type 1 diabetes. Repertoires were generated with immunoSEQ multiplex PCR, while TCRdb's copy carries only in-frame clones and drops some. The profile covers about 120,000 clones, with around 17% appearing a single time and approximately 2.2% taken by the ten largest. Sequencing was carried out using central memory CD4+ T cells from blood. These receptors were collected from a man aged 30 to 39 with type 1 diabetes. CDR3s include the opening cysteine and the closing phenylalanine or tryptophan. D genes are given only for firm matches. Size tells how often a clone was seen (once, few, many) or the class of an expanded clone, and some rows leave it out.

many	TRBV5-1	TRBD1	TRBJ2-3	CASSLDRESTDTQYF	TGCGCCAGCAGTTTGGACAGGGAATCCACAGATACGCAGTATTTT
NA	TRBV30	TRBD1	TRBJ1-2	CAWSPQGDEGYTF	TGTGCCTGGAGCCCCCAGGGGGACGAGGGCTACACCTTC
NA	TRBV28	TRBD1	TRBJ2-7	CASSSSQGVRAYEQYF	TGTGCCAGCAGTTCCTCACAGGGGGTTCGTGCTTACGAGCAGTACTTC
NA	TRBV13	NA	TRBJ1-1	CASSLRGDTEAFF	TGTGCCAGCAGCTTACGAGGGGATACTGAAGCTTTCTTT
NA	TRBV10-3	NA	TRBJ2-5	CAISESEGWETQYF	TGTGCCATCAGTGAGTCTGAGGGATGGGAGACCCAGTACTTC
many	TRBV11-2	NA	TRBJ2-3	CASSFAGRWGTDTQYF	TGTGCCAGCAGCTTCGCCGGGCGGTGGGGCACAGATACGCAGTATTTT
many	TRBV28	NA	TRBJ2-7	CAAGGGSYEQYF	TGTGCCGCCGGTGGGGGGTCCTACGAGCAGTACTTC
many	TRBV18	NA	TRBJ2-1	CASSTGYSYNEQFF	TGTGCCAGCTCAACAGGCTACTCCTACAATGAGCAGTTCTTC
NA	TRBV6-5	NA	TRBJ1-2	CASSYSSVGVTYGYTF	TGTGCCAGCAGTTACTCGTCTGTGGGCGTCACCTATGGCTACACCTTC
NA	TRBV2	NA	TRBJ1-5	CASKGDSNQPQHF	TGTGCCAGCAAGGGTGATAGCAATCAGCCCCAGCATTTT
few	TRBV10-2	NA	TRBJ2-5	CASGNVNQETQYF	TGCGCCAGCGGAAACGTAAACCAAGAGACCCAGTACTTC
few	TRBV7-2	NA	TRBJ2-7	CASSHAAGQQYEQYF	TGTGCCAGCAGTCACGCAGCGGGACAGCAATACGAGCAGTACTTC
NA	TRBV7-2	TRBD2	TRBJ2-7	CASSLVGTSPPHEQYF	TGTGCCAGCAGCTTAGTCGGGACTAGCCCTCCCCACGAGCAGTACTTC
few	TRBV25-1	NA	TRBJ2-7	CASGGAYEQYF	TGTGCCAGCGGCGGGGCTTACGAGCAGTACTTC
few	TRBV30	TRBD2	TRBJ2-3	CAWSKRGGSGTDTQYF	TGTGCCTGGTCAAAGCGGGGGGGCTCAGGGACAGATACGCAGTATTTT
many	TRBV9	NA	TRBJ2-3	CASSPRDFTDTQYF	TGTGCCAGCAGCCCCCGGGACTTCACAGATACGCAGTATTTT
few	TRBV28	NA	TRBJ1-2	CASQYGRNYGYTF	TGTGCCAGCCAATACGGACGGAACTATGGCTACACCTTC
NA	TRBV19	NA	TRBJ2-3	CASMPLGGADTQYF	TGTGCCAGTATGCCCCTAGGGGGGGCAGATACGCAGTATTTT
NA	TRBV27	TRBD1	TRBJ2-1	CASSKPGQGYEQFF	TGTGCCAGCAGTAAACCGGGACAGGGTTATGAGCAGTTCTTC
few	TRBV29-1	NA	TRBJ1-2	CSVVPAELALGYTF	TGCAGCGTTGTGCCGGCAGAGTTGGCCCTAGGCTACACCTTC
NA	TRBV19	NA	TRBJ1-5	CASSIGAVRNQPQHF	TGTGCCAGTAGTATAGGGGCAGTTCGCAATCAGCCCCAGCATTTT
few	TRBV12-5	TRBD1	TRBJ1-2	CASSGQGLTNNNYGYTF	TGTGCTAGCTCGGGACAGGGCCTGACTAACAATAACTATGGCTACACCTTC
few	TRBV27	NA	TRBJ1-5	CASRGTLEHQPQHF	TGTGCCAGCAGGGGGACATTGGAGCATCAGCCCCAGCATTTT
few	TRBV9	NA	TRBJ1-2	CASTSTHLGYGYTF	TGTGCCAGCACCAGTACCCACCTGGGGTATGGCTACACCTTC
NA	TRBV7-9	NA	TRBJ2-7	CASSQDLYEQYF	TGTGCCAGCAGTCAGGACCTCTACGAGCAGTACTTC
few	TRBV29-1	NA	TRBJ2-1	CSVEDRRRYNEQFF	TGCAGCGTTGAAGATAGGAGGAGGTACAATGAGCAGTTCTTC
NA	TRBV7-2	TRBD2	TRBJ2-5	CASSLGTSGGAPETQYF	TGTGCCAGCAGCTTAGGGACTAGCGGGGGGGCCCCAGAGACCCAGTACTTC
NA	TRBV18	NA	TRBJ1-2	CASSPSGTENGYTF	TGTGCCAGCTCACCGTCCGGGACCGAGAATGGCTACACCTTC
NA	TRBV10-3	TRBD1	TRBJ2-3	CATLGQGKDTQYF	TGTGCCACCTTGGGACAGGGTAAAGATACGCAGTATTTT
NA	TRBV11-2	NA	TRBJ2-3	CASSLNKGTGRTDTQYF	TGTGCCAGCAGCTTAAATAAGGGAACAGGCCGCACAGATACGCAGTATTTT
NA	TRBV7-6	NA	TRBJ1-6	CASSIHNNSPLHF	TGTGCCAGCAGCATTCATAATAATTCACCCCTCCACTTT
NA	TRBV7-3	NA	TRBJ2-6	CASSLSSSGANVLTF	TGCGCCAGCAGCTTGAGTTCTTCTGGGGCCAACGTCCTGACTTTC
NA	TRBV9	TRBD1	TRBJ2-7	CASSARDRGLRHEQYF	TGTGCCAGCAGCGCCCGGGACAGGGGGCTTCGACACGAGCAGTACTTC
NA	TRBV19	NA	TRBJ2-1	CASSIRGGAISSYNEQFF	TGTGCCAGTAGTATTCGCGGGGGCGCGATAAGCTCCTACAATGAGCAGTTCTTC
NA	TRBV29-1	NA	TRBJ2-7	CSFGRSPYEQYF	TGCAGTTTCGGGCGGAGCCCCTACGAGCAGTACTTC
NA	TRBV4-2	NA	TRBJ2-3	CASGNNADDTQYF	TGTGCCAGCGGTAATAACGCGGACGATACGCAGTATTTT
many	TRBV2	NA	TRBJ2-5	CASSEDSQETQYF	TGTGCCAGCAGTGAGGACAGCCAAGAGACCCAGTACTTC
NA	TRBV5-1	NA	TRBJ2-2	CASSLGATVNTGELFF	TGCGCCAGCAGTTTAGGTGCGACAGTGAACACCGGGGAGCTGTTTTTT
NA	TRBV14	NA	TRBJ2-5	CASSQEGPPATQYF	TGTGCCAGCAGCCAAGAAGGACCTCCGGCGACCCAGTACTTC
many	TRBV29-1	NA	TRBJ2-7	CSVGRPEEQYF	TGCAGCGTCGGGCGACCAGAGGAGCAGTACTTC
few	TRBV7-2	NA	TRBJ1-1	CASSSRDTNTEAFF	TGTGCCAGCAGCAGCCGGGACACGAACACTGAAGCTTTCTTT
NA	TRBV2	NA	TRBJ2-1	CASRTGRGFYNEQFF	TGTGCCAGCAGGACTGGTCGGGGGTTCTACAATGAGCAGTTCTTC
few	TRBV29-1	TRBD2	TRBJ2-5	CSVLREGETQYF	TGCAGCGTTCTGAGGGAGGGCGAGACCCAGTACTTC
few	TRBV7-2	TRBD1	TRBJ2-2	CASSQDRVSGELFF	TGTGCCAGCAGTCAGGACAGGGTGTCCGGGGAGCTGTTTTTT
NA	TRBV18	NA	TRBJ1-2	CASSPPAGSRGYTF	TGTGCCAGCTCACCACCCGCAGGGTCTAGGGGCTACACCTTC
NA	TRBV4-3	NA	TRBJ1-2	CASSQGDRSTGYTF	TGCGCCAGCAGCCAAGGGGACCGGTCCACGGGCTACACCTTC
NA	TRBV7-2	TRBD2	TRBJ2-1	CASSLWGTSGQQFF	TGTGCCAGCAGCTTATGGGGGACTAGCGGTCAGCAGTTCTTC
NA	TRBV29-1	TRBD1	TRBJ2-7	CSVPTGTGLYEQYF	TGCAGCGTTCCAACCGGGACAGGTTTGTACGAGCAGTACTTC
NA	TRBV5-6	NA	TRBJ2-1	CASSAISNYPIGQFF	TGTGCCAGCAGCGCAATAAGTAATTACCCGATCGGGCAGTTCTTC
NA	TRBV4-2	TRBD1	TRBJ1-2	CASSQATGVQGYTF	TGTGCCAGCAGCCAAGCGACAGGGGTGCAGGGCTACACCTTC
NA	TRBV29-1	TRBD1	TRBJ2-7	CSVTGATSYEQYF	TGCAGCGTCACAGGGGCCACCTCCTACGAGCAGTACTTC
many	TRBV6-5	TRBD1	TRBJ1-1	CASSGQGNTEAFF	TGTGCCAGCAGTGGACAGGGGAACACTGAAGCTTTCTTT